This T cell receptor (beta chain) was found in a study of T cell repertoires in cytomegalovirus infection. This clonotype has only a few counts. TCRdb reanalysed the reads using MiXCR and keeps one entry per CDR3 protein. The sample lists about 440,000 distinct CDR3 sequences; approximately 33% were seen once. The junction had 6 bases not matched to a gene; V was cut back by 7 bases and J by 2 bases. Germline V CDR1 and CDR2: MNHNS, SASEGT. This CDR3 is 15 amino acids long. This TCR was sampled from a human donor in good health (CMV status not recorded). Some clones in this sample may be carry-over from other donors' samples. The genes are TRBV6-1 and TRBJ2-7; 12 bases match TRBD2. The sequencing sample was made of PBMCs. The CDR3 sequence is CASTVASGGAYEQYF. The CDR3 DNA sequence: TGTGCCAGCACCGTAGCTAGCGGGGGGGCCTACGAGCAGTACTTC.